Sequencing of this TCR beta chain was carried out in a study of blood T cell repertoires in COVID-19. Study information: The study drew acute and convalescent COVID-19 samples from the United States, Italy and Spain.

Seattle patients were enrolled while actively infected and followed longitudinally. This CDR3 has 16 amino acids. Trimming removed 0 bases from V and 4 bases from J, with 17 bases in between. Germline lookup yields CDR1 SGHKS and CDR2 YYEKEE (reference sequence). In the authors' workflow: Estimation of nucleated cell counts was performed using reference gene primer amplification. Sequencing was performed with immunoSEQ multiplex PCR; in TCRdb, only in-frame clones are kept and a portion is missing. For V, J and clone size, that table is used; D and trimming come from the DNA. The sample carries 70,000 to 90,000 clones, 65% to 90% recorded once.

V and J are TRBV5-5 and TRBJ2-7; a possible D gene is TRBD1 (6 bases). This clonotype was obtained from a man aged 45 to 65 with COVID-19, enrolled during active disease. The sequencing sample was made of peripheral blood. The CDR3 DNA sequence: TGTGCCAGCAGCTTGGCACAGGGTTATCAGCCGTACGAGCAGTACTTC. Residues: CASSLAQGYQPYEQYF.